This is a list of T cell receptor beta chains from one sample in a study of cytomegalovirus exposure and HLA in healthy donors. Some clones are missing from TCRdb's copy, which holds only in-frame ones; the method was immunoSEQ multiplex PCR. The repertoire holds around 260,000 clones, with 90% as singletons. The sequenced material came from PBMCs. All receptors come from a woman aged 30 to 39 in good health and CMV-seronegative. Both conserved end residues are part of each CDR3. The D gene is left open where the match is weak. The size field is filled for only some rows; it gives once, few, many or a size class.

TGTGCCAGCAGCTTGTACGGCAGCGGGATGAATACGCAGTATTTT	CASSLYGSGMNTQYF	TRBV5-6	TRBJ2-3	TRBD2	-
TGTGCCAGCAGGTCCGCGGGACTAGCGGGTGAGCAGTACTTC	CASRSAGLAGEQYF	TRBV28	TRBJ2-7	TRBD2	-
TGCGCCAGCAGCTTGGATGGCTTGGGGACGGATACGCAGTATTTT	CASSLDGLGTDTQYF	TRBV5-1	TRBJ2-3	-	-
TGTGCCAGCAGCATAAACGGACAGGGATACAATGAGCAGTTCTTC	CASSINGQGYNEQFF	TRBV9	TRBJ2-1	TRBD1	few
TGTGCCAGCAGTTTAGATGCGAAGGGAACCAACTATGGCTACACCTTC	CASSLDAKGTNYGYTF	TRBV27	TRBJ1-2	-	once
TGCAGCGTCCAAGATTACACCGGGACTGGGGAAGAAGAGACCCAGTACTTC	CSVQDYTGTGEEETQYF	TRBV29-1	TRBJ2-5	-	-
TGCGCCAGCAGCCCCGGACTAGCGGGAGGGCCGAAGTTCTTC	CASSPGLAGGPKFF	TRBV5-1	TRBJ2-1	TRBD2	-
TGTGCCAGCAGTCCCGGACAGGGGGCGGGTTATGGCTACACCTTC	CASSPGQGAGYGYTF	TRBV27	TRBJ1-2	TRBD1	-
TGCGCCAGCAGCCGGGGGGGGCTAGCGGGTAACACAGATACGCAGTATTTT	CASSRGGLAGNTDTQYF	TRBV4-1	TRBJ2-3	TRBD2	-
TGTGCCAGCAGTCTCCATAATATGGCGTGGGATGGCTACACCTTC	CASSLHNMAWDGYTF	TRBV25-1	TRBJ1-2	-	once
TGTGCCAGCAGCAGAGGACAGGGGTTATTGGAGACCCAGTACTTC	CASSRGQGLLETQYF	TRBV28	TRBJ2-5	TRBD1	-
TGTGCCAGTAGTATTGGGGAGACTGAAGCTTTCTTT	CASSIGETEAFF	TRBV19	TRBJ1-1	-	few
TGTGCCAGTAATGGGGCCTTTGGCACAGTAACTGAGCAGTTCTTC	CASNGAFGTVTEQFF	TRBV19	TRBJ2-1	-	-
TGTGCCAGCAGTGAATGGCTCCCTCAAGAGACCCAGTACTTC	CASSEWLPQETQYF	TRBV2	TRBJ2-5	-	-
TGTGCCAGCAGTTCCATTAAAGCGGTATACCAAGAGACCCAGTACTTC	CASSSIKAVYQETQYF	TRBV27	TRBJ2-5	-	-
TGCAGCGCATCGACTAGCGGGGGCAATGAGCAGTTCTTC	CSASTSGGNEQFF	TRBV29-1	TRBJ2-1	TRBD2	-
TGTGCCAGCAGTTACTCCCTGACGGGCACAGATACGCAGTATTTT	CASSYSLTGTDTQYF	TRBV6-5	TRBJ2-3	-	-
TGTGCCAGCAGTGAATATGGACAGCCCCAGTATGAGCAGTTCTTC	CASSEYGQPQYEQFF	TRBV6-1	TRBJ2-1	-	-
TGCGCCAGCAGCGCCGGCTCTGGGGCCAACGTCCTGACTTTC	CASSAGSGANVLTF	TRBV5-1	TRBJ2-6	-	-
TGTGCCAGCAGTTACGGTCCAAAACATGCTGAAGCTTTCTTT	CASSYGPKHAEAFF	TRBV6-5	TRBJ1-1	-	-
TGTGCCAGTAGTAACCGGAGTCTAGCCAAAAACATTCAGTACTTC	CASSNRSLAKNIQYF	TRBV19	TRBJ2-4	-	-
TGTGCCAGCAGCGTAGTAGAGGGGACAGATACGCAGTATTTT	CASSVVEGTDTQYF	TRBV9	TRBJ2-3	-	-
TGTGCCAGCAGTGAAGGGGGGGGAAACACCATATATTTT	CASSEGGGNTIYF	TRBV2	TRBJ1-3	-	once
TGTGCCAGCAGCGTGGGGGCCGAGTATGAAAAACTGTTTTTT	CASSVGAEYEKLFF	TRBV9	TRBJ1-4	-	-
TGTGCCAGCAGCTTTCCGGGACTAGGAAACAATGAGCAGTTCTTC	CASSFPGLGNNEQFF	TRBV7-9	TRBJ2-1	TRBD2	once
TGTGCCAGCAGCCGCCGACTGGGGGATGAAGCTTTCTTT	CASSRRLGDEAFF	TRBV4-2	TRBJ1-1	-	-
TGTGCCAGCAGTGTGGGACTAGCCAATGAGCAGTTCTTC	CASSVGLANEQFF	TRBV6-4	TRBJ2-1	TRBD2	-
TGTGCCAGCAGTGTTGAGGGCTCTGGAAACACCATATATTTT	CASSVEGSGNTIYF	TRBV2	TRBJ1-3	-	-
TGTGCCAGCAGCCAAGTCAGGGGACGGGGTGAAAAACTGTTTTTT	CASSQVRGRGEKLFF	TRBV14	TRBJ1-4	-	-